This entry describes one T cell receptor (beta chain). Libraries were prepared by immunoSEQ multiplex PCR; TCRdb keeps only in-frame clonotypes and omits some of them. This table holds about 100,000 clones, 80% found once. The sample originates from a study of Ad26.COV2.S vaccination and SARS-CoV-2 variants. This clonotype originated in a human donor who had recovered from COVID-19. The sequencing used peripheral blood, collected after recovery from COVID-19.

The CDR3 region is CASSGNWDEQFF. The CDR3 bases are TGTGCCAGCAGCGGGAACTGGGATGAGCAGTTCTTC. V is TRBV9 and J is TRBJ2-1; unclear D gene. The V end lost 3 bases, the J end lost 8 bases, and 9 bases lay between the germline ends. The germline gives CDR1 SGDLS, CDR2 YYNGEE. This CDR3 comprises 12 residues.